The 23 T cell receptor beta chains in this list originate from one sample, sequenced in a study of monozygotic twins with inflammatory bowel disease. Using the 5' RACE reads, TCRdb records one entry per CDR3 protein without DNA. The sample totals approximately 400,000 distinct CDR3 sequences; its top ten clones hold 2% to 3%. Sequenced: blood. Receptors were obtained from a human donor with ulcerative colitis or Crohn's disease, or a healthy co-twin of an affected twin (not recorded which).

CDR3 in amino acids: CAISWTSGDSYEQYF. The genes are TRBV10-3 and TRBJ2-7; TCRdb names TRBD2, which stays unverified in the absence of DNA. Germline CDR1 ENHRY, CDR2 SYGVKD. The CDR3 is made up of 15 amino acids.

V gene TRBV11-2 combines with J gene TRBJ2-7; the D gene TCRdb calls, TRBD1, cannot be checked with no DNA. The CDR3 extends over 13 amino acids. Germline CDR1 SGHAT, CDR2 FQNNGV. CDR3: CASSLVGRDEQYF.

This chain uses TRBV20-1 with TRBJ2-7; TCRdb designates TRBD1, a call that cannot be tested without DNA. The V gene's germline CDR1 is DFQATT and CDR2 SNEGSKA (reference sequence). The CDR3 totals 13 residues. CDR3 sequence reads: CSAPPTGEYEQYF.

J is TRBJ2-7 and V is TRBV20-1; TCRdb calls TRBD2, which cannot be checked without DNA. Germline V gene lookup returns CDR1 DFQATT and CDR2 SNEGSKA (reference sequence). This CDR3 has 16 residues. The CDR3: CSAWGRSRAGANEQYF.

CDR3 amino acids: CASSYSVGTRSGANVLTF. The V and J genes are TRBV6-5 and TRBJ2-6; the TCRdb D gene call, TRBD1, has no DNA to confirm it. Germline V CDR1 and CDR2: MNHEY, SVGAGI. The CDR3 runs to 18 residues.

Here the CDR3 reads CASRHPQGPGNTIYF. The rearrangement links TRBV6-1 to TRBJ1-3; TCRdb calls TRBD1, which cannot be checked without DNA. The germline V gene encodes CDR1 MNHNS and CDR2 SASEGT. CDR3 length equals 15 residues.

CDR3: CASSQGDGSSSYEQYF. The chain employs TRBV4-1 and TRBJ2-7; the TRBD1 assignment by TCRdb is unverifiable without DNA. The CDR3 has 16 amino acids. Germline loops: CDR1 MGHRA, CDR2 YSYEKL.

J is TRBJ2-1 and V is TRBV27; the D gene TCRdb calls, TRBD1, cannot be checked with no DNA. The CDR3 covers 16 residues. CDR1 and CDR2 from the germline V gene are MNHEY and SMNVEV (reference sequence). The CDR3 here is CASSEKRQGAYNEQFF.

The rearrangement uses TRBV4-3 and TRBJ2-2; TCRdb's D call of TRBD2 is untestable without DNA. The CDR3 totals 18 residues. The germline CDR1 and CDR2 sequences are LGHNA and YSLEER. The CDR3 spells CASSQDPAGGPTPGELFF.

The rearrangement uses TRBV20-1 and TRBJ2-7; TCRdb's D call of TRBD2 is untestable without DNA. CDR1 and CDR2 (germline): DFQATT, SNEGSKA (reference sequence). The CDR3 extends over 16 amino acids. CDR3 protein: CSAIGTSGPEGYEQYF.

The chain links TRBV5-1 to TRBJ2-3. The CDR3 runs 14 residues. CDR1 and CDR2 from the germline V gene are SGHRS and YFSETQ. The CDR3 reads CASSLGQDTDTQYF. The complete variable domain, with remaining parts taken from reference TRBV5-1 and TRBJ2-3, reads KAGVTQTPRYLIKTRGQQVTLSCSPISGHRSVSWYQQTPGQGLQFLFEYFSETQRNKGNFPGRFSGRQFSNSRSEMNVSTLELGDSALYLCASSLGQDTDTQYFGPGTRLTVL.

The chain is built from TRBV27 and TRBJ1-6. Germline CDR1 is MNHEY and CDR2 is SMNVEV (reference sequence). CDR3 length: 16 amino acids. This chain's CDR3 is CASSLYAGGPNSPLHF.

The chain joins TRBV27 to TRBJ1-6; TCRdb selects TRBD1, and the lack of DNA leaves this call unchecked. The CDR3 extends over 15 amino acids. In germline, CDR1 is MNHEY, CDR2 SMNVEV (reference sequence). CDR3 loop: CASRGHPSYNSPLHF.

This rearrangement joins TRBV6-5 to TRBJ1-2. The CDR3 runs to 12 residues. Germline V gives CDR1 MNHEY, CDR2 SVGAGI. CDR3 protein: CASSSPKGGYTF.

This chain links TRBV10-3 with TRBJ2-2; lacking DNA, the TRBD1 call made by TCRdb goes unchecked. There are 14 residues in the CDR3. The germline V gene has CDR1 ENHRY and CDR2 SYGVKD. CDR3 sequence reads: CAISVGMNTGELFF.

The chain is built from TRBV7-9 and TRBJ2-1; the D call of TRBD1 rests on TCRdb alone, since no DNA is present to check it. The CDR3 runs 15 residues. Germline V gene data show CDR1 as SEHNR and CDR2 as FQNEAQ (reference sequence). CDR3 sequence: CASSQPRDRANEQFF.

The chain links TRBV25-1 to TRBJ2-1; as DNA is missing, the TRBD1 call by TCRdb cannot be tested. The germline CDR1 and CDR2 sequences are MGHDK and SYGVNS. This CDR3 has 13 amino acids. The CDR3 is CASSTQGDNEQFF.

V gene TRBV11-2 combines with J gene TRBJ1-1. The CDR3 is 12 residues long. Germline V gives CDR1 SGHAT, CDR2 FQNNGV. The chain's CDR3 is CASSLTFSEAFF.

V is TRBV6-5 and J is TRBJ2-5; checking the TCRdb D call of TRBD2 is not possible without DNA. The CDR3 covers 17 residues. Looked up from germline, CDR1 is MNHEY and CDR2 is SVGAGI. CDR3 sequence: CASSSEPQGLAEETQYF.

The rearrangement uses TRBV20-1 and TRBJ1-1; the D gene TCRdb calls, TRBD1, cannot be checked with no DNA. The length of the CDR3 is 14 residues. Germline CDR1 reads DFQATT; CDR2 reads SNEGSKA (reference sequence). CDR3 region: CSATGQGGSTEAFF.

The CDR3: CASSFDGQSAYEQYF. V and J are TRBV5-1 and TRBJ2-7; the D call from TCRdb, TRBD1, cannot be confirmed without DNA. The CDR3 has 15 amino acids. Germline V gene lookup returns CDR1 SGHRS and CDR2 YFSETQ.

The chain couples TRBV2 to TRBJ1-1; the D gene TCRdb calls, TRBD1, cannot be checked with no DNA. Germline CDR1 SNHLY, CDR2 FYNNEI. The length of the CDR3 is 14 residues. CDR3 protein: CASNGAGWNTEAFF. Combining the CDR3 with reference TRBV2 and TRBJ1-1 gives the whole variable domain EPEVTQTPSHQVTQMGQEVILRCVPISNHLYFYWYRQILGQKVEFLVSFYNNEISEKSEIFDDQFSVERPDGSNFTLKIRSTKLEDSAMYFCASNGAGWNTEAFFGQGTRLTVV.

This sequence joins TRBV20-1 and TRBJ2-2; TCRdb calls TRBD2, which cannot be checked without DNA. Germline lookup yields CDR1 DFQATT and CDR2 SNEGSKA (reference sequence). The CDR3 spans 14 residues. CDR3 amino acids: CSATGGLVTGELFF.